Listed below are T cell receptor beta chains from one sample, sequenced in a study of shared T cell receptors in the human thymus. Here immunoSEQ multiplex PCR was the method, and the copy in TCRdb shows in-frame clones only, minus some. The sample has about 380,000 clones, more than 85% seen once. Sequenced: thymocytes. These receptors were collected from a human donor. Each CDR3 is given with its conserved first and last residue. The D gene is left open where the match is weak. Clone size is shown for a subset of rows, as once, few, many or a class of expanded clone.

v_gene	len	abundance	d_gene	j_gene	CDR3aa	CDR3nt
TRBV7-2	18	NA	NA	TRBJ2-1	CASSPSRDWYLVYNEQFF	TGTGCCAGCAGCCCCAGTCGGGATTGGTACTTGGTCTACAATGAGCAGTTCTTC
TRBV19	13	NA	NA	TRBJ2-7	CASSRDTSYEQYF	TGTGCCAGTAGCCGGGACACCTCCTACGAGCAGTACTTC
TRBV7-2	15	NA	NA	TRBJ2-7	CASSSKARGSYEQYF	TGTGCCAGCAGCTCGAAGGCCCGGGGTTCCTACGAGCAGTACTTC
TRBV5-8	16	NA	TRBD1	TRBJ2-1	CASSLAPGTGNNEQFF	TGTGCCAGCAGCTTGGCCCCGGGGACAGGGAACAATGAGCAGTTCTTC
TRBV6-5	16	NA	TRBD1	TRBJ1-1	CASSFRQGEEVAEAFF	TGTGCCAGCAGTTTTCGACAGGGGGAGGAGGTGGCTGAAGCTTTCTTT
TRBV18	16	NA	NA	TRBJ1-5	CASSDRDLDSNQPQHF	TGTGCCAGCTCAGATCGGGACCTTGATAGCAATCAGCCCCAGCATTTT
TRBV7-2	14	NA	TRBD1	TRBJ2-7	CASSPHRGPYEQYF	TGTGCCAGCAGCCCCCACAGGGGGCCCTACGAGCAGTACTTC
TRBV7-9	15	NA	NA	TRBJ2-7	CASSHRTVEPYEQYF	TGTGCCAGCAGCCATAGGACAGTGGAACCTTACGAGCAGTACTTC
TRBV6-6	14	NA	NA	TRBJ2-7	CASSPFGEIDEQYF	TGTGCCAGCAGCCCGTTTGGGGAGATAGACGAGCAGTACTTC
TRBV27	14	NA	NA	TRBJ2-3	CASSLRAPPDTQYF	TGTGCCAGCAGCCTTAGGGCTCCCCCAGATACGCAGTATTTT
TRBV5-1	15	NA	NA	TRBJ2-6	CASSLEVTGANVLTF	TGCGCCAGCAGCTTGGAGGTTACTGGGGCCAACGTCCTGACTTTC
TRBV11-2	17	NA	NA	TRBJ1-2	CASSLGGAALTNYGYTF	TGTGCCAGCAGCTTAGGGGGTGCCGCCCTAACTAACTATGGCTACACCTTC
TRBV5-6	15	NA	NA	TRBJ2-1	CASSLITATGNEQFF	TGTGCCAGCAGCTTAATAACCGCGACTGGGAATGAGCAGTTCTTC
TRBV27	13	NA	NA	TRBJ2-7	CASSFSGAYEQYF	TGTGCCAGCAGTTTTTCAGGAGCCTACGAGCAGTACTTC
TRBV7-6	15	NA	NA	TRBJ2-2	CASSRGGINTGELFF	TGTGCCAGCAGCCGAGGGGGGATTAACACCGGGGAGCTGTTTTTT
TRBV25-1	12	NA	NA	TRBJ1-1	CASRGRLTEAFF	TGTGCCAGCAGGGGCCGACTCACTGAAGCTTTCTTT
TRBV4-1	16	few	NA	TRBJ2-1	CASSQTTESSYNEQFF	TGCGCCAGCAGCCAAACCACGGAAAGCTCCTACAATGAGCAGTTCTTC
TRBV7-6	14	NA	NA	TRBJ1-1	CASSVASTPHEAFF	TGTGCCAGCAGCGTAGCGTCGACCCCTCATGAGGCTTTCTTT
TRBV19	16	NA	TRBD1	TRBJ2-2	CASSDKQGMGTGELFF	TGTGCCAGTAGCGACAAACAGGGGATGGGCACCGGGGAGCTGTTTTTT
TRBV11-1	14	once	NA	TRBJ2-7	CASSLVGDSYEQYF	TGTGCCAGCAGCTTAGTTGGCGACTCCTACGAGCAGTACTTC
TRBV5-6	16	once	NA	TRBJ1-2	CASSLPDRQGNYGYTF	TGTGCCAGCAGCTTGCCGGATCGCCAGGGGAACTATGGCTACACCTTC
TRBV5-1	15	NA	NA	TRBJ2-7	CASSYVPDRAYEQYF	TGCGCCAGCAGCTATGTCCCCGACAGAGCCTACGAGCAGTACTTC
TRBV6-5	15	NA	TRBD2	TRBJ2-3	CASTPGLAGPDTQYF	TGTGCCAGCACCCCGGGACTAGCGGGGCCAGATACGCAGTATTTT
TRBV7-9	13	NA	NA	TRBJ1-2	CASPLPGYYGYTF	TGTGCCTCCCCCCTCCCGGGGTACTATGGCTACACCTTC
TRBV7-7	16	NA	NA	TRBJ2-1	CASSLALRTSYTEQFF	TGTGCTAGCAGCTTAGCTTTACGTACGTCCTACACTGAGCAGTTCTTC
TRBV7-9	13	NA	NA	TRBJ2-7	CASSLVDSGEQYF	TGTGCCAGCAGCTTAGTCGACAGCGGCGAGCAGTACTTC
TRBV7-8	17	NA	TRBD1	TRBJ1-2	CASSFLWGDRAAYGYTF	TGTGCCAGCAGCTTCCTATGGGGGGACAGGGCGGCCTATGGCTACACCTTC
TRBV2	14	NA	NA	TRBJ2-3	CASSVQASTDTQYF	TGTGCCAGCAGTGTTCAAGCTAGCACAGATACGCAGTATTTT
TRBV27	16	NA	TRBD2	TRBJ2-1	CASSRPLREFHNEQFF	TGTGCCAGCAGTCGCCCCTTGCGGGAGTTTCACAATGAGCAGTTCTTC
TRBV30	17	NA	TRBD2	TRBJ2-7	CAWTGGSSGRTLYEQYF	TGTGCCTGGACGGGTGGCTCTAGCGGGAGGACCCTCTACGAGCAGTACTTC
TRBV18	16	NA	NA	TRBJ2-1	CASSPASDYRYNEQFF	TGTGCCAGCTCACCAGCTTCCGATTATAGGTACAATGAGCAGTTCTTC
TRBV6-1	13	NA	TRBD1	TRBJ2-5	CASSENRGETQYF	TGTGCCAGCAGTGAAAACAGGGGAGAGACCCAGTACTTC
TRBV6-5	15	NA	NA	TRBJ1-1	CASIQGTRGETEAFF	TGTGCCAGCATTCAGGGGACCAGGGGTGAGACTGAAGCTTTCTTT
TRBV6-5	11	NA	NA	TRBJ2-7	CASSPSYEQYF	TGTGCCAGCAGCCCCTCCTACGAGCAGTACTTC
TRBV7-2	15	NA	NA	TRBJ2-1	CASSLDDSGYNEQFF	TGTGCCAGCAGCTTAGATGATAGCGGCTACAATGAGCAGTTCTTC
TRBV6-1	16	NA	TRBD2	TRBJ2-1	CASSAREQPKNNEQFF	TGTGCCAGCAGTGCGCGGGAGCAACCCAAAAACAATGAGCAGTTCTTC
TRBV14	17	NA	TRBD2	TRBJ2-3	CASSPPWAAGGTDTQYF	TGTGCCAGCAGCCCGCCATGGGCAGCGGGAGGCACAGATACGCAGTATTTT
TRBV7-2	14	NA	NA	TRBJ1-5	CASSLVGSDQPQHF	TGTGCCAGCAGCTTAGTAGGGAGTGATCAGCCCCAGCATTTT
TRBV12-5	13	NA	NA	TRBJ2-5	CASGLPPDRTQYF	TGTGCTAGTGGTTTGCCCCCAGACAGGACCCAGTACTTC